The present T cell receptor beta chain was sequenced within a study of T cells in Graves' hyperthyroidism and ophthalmopathy. In regard to this clonotype: A much larger clone lies a single base off, so this may be a read error.

The CDR3 length is 14 residues. CDR1 LNHDA and CDR2 SQIVND come from the germline V gene (reference sequence). There were TCR beta CDR3 regions amplified from RNA transcripts. An initial round of RT-PCR targeting the TCR CDR3 relied on the HTBI primer set. TCRdb processed the multiplex PCR reads anew with MiXCR; each CDR3 protein has one entry. Found here are about 680,000 distinct CDR3 sequences, over 35% of them singletons; the top ten hold around a third. This TCR was recovered from a woman between 40 and 55 years old with Graves' hyperthyroidism. The J gene is TRBJ1-1, the V gene TRBV19; 7 nucleotides match TRBD1. The source material was blood. CDR3: CASSRDSRNTEASF. CDR3 nucleotide sequence: TGTGCCAGTAGTAGGGACAGTCGGAACACTGAAGCTTCCTTT.